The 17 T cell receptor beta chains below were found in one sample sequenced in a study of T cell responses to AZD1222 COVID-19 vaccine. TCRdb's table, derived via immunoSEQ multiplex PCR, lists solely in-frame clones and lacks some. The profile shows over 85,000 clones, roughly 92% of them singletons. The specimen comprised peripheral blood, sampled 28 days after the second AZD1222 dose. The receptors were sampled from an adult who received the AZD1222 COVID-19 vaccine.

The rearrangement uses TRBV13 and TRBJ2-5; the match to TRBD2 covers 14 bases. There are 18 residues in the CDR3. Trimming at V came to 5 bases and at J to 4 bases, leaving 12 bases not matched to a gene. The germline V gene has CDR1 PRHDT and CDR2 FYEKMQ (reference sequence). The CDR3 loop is CASSPLGGLAGGRETQYF. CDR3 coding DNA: TGTGCCAGCAGCCCACTGGGTGGACTAGCGGGGGGTCGAGAGACCCAGTACTTC.

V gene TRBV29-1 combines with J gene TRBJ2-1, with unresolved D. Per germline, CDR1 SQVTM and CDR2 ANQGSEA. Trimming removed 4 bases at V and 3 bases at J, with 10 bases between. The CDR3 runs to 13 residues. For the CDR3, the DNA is TGCAGCGTTGGCAAGGACGGCTACAATGAGCAGTTCTTC. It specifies CSVGKDGYNEQFF.

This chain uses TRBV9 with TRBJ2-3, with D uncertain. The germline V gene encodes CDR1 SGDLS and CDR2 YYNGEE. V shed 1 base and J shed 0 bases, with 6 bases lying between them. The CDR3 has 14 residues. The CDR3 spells CASSVSVSTDTQYF. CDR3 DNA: TGTGCCAGCAGCGTATCAGTTAGCACAGATACGCAGTATTTT.

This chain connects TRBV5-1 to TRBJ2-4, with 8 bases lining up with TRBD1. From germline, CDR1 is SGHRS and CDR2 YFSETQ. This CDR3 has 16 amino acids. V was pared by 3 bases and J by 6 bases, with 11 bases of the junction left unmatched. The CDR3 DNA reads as TGCGCCAGCAGCTCACAACAGGGGGATCGGGGAAACATTCAGTACTTC. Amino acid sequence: CASSSQQGDRGNIQYF.

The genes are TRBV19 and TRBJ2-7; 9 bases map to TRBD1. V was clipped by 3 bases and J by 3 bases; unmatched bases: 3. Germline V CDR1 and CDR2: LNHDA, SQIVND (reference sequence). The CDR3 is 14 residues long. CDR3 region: CASSIGTGLYEQYF. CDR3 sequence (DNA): TGTGCCAGTAGTATCGGGACAGGGCTCTACGAGCAGTACTTC. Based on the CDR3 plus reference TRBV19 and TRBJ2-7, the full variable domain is DGGITQSPKYLFRKEGQNVTLSCEQNLNHDAMYWYRQDPGQGLRLIYYSQIVNDFQKGDIAEGYSVSREKKESFPLTVTSAQKNPTAFYLCASSIGTGLYEQYFGPGTRLTVT.

The CDR3 reads CASSDSTWSAEAFF. The CDR3 nucleotides read TGTGCCAGCAGTGACTCGACCTGGTCGGCAGAAGCTTTCTTT. The chain joins TRBV6-4 to TRBJ1-1; D unclear. Trimming cost V 0 bases and J 8 bases, with 13 bases left between them. Germline assignment: CDR1 MRHNA and CDR2 SNTAGT. The CDR3 length is 14 residues.

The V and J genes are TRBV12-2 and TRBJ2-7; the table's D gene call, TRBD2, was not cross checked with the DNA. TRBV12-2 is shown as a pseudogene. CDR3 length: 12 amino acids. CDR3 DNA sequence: TGTGCAAGTCGCTTAGTTAGCTACGAGCAGTACTTC. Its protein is CASRLVSYEQYF.

The DNA for the CDR3 is TGTGCCAGCAGCTTGGACAGCTTGAACACTGAAGCTTTCTTT. It codes for CASSLDSLNTEAFF. The chain is built from TRBV5-4 and TRBJ1-1; D gene ambiguous. The germline CDR1 and CDR2 sequences are SGHNT and YYREEE (reference sequence). V lost 0 bases and J 0 bases, leaving 6 bases between the germline ends. The CDR3 has 14 residues.

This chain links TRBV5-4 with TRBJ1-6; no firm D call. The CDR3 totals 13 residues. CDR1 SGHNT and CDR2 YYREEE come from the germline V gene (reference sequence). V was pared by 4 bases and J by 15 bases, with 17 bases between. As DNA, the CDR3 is TGTGCCAGCAGCCAATTAGAGACTAAACTCCTCCACTTT. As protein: CASSQLETKLLHF.

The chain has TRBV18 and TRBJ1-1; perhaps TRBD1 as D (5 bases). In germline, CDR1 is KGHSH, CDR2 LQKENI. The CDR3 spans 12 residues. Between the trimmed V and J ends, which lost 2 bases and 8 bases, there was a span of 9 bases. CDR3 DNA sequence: TGTGCCAGCTCACCAGTAAGGGGAGAAGCTTTCTTT. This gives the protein CASSPVRGEAFF.

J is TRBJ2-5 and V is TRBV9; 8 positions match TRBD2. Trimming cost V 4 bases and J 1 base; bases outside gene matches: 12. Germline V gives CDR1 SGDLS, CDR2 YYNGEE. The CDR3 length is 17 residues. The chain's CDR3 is CASSSPRSGGFQETQYF. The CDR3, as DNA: TGTGCCAGCAGCTCTCCAAGGAGCGGGGGCTTCCAAGAGACCCAGTACTTC.

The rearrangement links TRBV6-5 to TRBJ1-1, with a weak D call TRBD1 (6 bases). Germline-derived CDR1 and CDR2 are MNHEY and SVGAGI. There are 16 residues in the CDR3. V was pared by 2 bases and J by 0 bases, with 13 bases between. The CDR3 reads CASSYVTGAVNTEAFF. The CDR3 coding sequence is TGTGCCAGCAGTTACGTTACGGGGGCAGTGAACACTGAAGCTTTCTTT.

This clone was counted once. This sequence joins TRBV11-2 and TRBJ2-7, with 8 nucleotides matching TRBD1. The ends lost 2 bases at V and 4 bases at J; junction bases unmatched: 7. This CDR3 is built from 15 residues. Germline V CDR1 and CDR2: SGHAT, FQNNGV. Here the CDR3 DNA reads TGTGCCAGCAGCTTAAAAAGGGACAGGAGGTACGAGCAGTACTTC. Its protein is CASSLKRDRRYEQYF.

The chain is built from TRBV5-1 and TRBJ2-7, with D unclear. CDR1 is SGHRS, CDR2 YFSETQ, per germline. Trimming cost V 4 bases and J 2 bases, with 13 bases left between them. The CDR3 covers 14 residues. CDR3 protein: CASSPGRAPYEQYF. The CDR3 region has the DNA TGCGCCAGCAGCCCGGGCCGGGCCCCCTACGAGCAGTACTTC.

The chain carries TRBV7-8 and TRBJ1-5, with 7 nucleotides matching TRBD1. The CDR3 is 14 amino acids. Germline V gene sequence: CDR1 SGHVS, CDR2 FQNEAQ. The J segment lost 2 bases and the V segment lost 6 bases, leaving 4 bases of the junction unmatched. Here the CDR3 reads CASSRGRGNQPQHF. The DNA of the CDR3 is TGTGCCAGCAGTAGGGGGCGCGGCAATCAGCCCCAGCATTTT.

CDR3 bases: TGCGCCAGCAGCCAAAACCCCGAGCGGATACCCACAGATACGCAGTATTTT. Its translation is CASSQNPERIPTDTQYF. The chain links TRBV4-3 to TRBJ2-3, with D maybe TRBD2 (5 bases). Per the germline V gene, CDR1 is LGHNA and CDR2 is YSLEER. V was cut by 2 bases and J by 2 bases, with 17 bases left in between. CDR3 size: 17 residues.

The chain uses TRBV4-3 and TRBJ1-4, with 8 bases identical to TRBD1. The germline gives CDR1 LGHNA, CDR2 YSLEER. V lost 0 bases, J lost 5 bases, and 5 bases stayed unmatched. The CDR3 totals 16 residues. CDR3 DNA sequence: TGCGCCAGCAGCCAAGAGGGTACAGGGGGGAATGAAAAACTGTTTTTT. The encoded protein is CASSQEGTGGNEKLFF.